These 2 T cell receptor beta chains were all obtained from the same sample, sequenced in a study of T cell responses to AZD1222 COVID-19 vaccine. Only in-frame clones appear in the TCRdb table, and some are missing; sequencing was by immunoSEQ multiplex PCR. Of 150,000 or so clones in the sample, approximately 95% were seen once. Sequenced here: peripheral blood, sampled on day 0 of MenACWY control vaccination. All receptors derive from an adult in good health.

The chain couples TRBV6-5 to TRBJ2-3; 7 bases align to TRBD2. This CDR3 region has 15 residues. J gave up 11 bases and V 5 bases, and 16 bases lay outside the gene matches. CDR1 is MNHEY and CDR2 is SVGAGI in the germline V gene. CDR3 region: CASSPLTSAGGEQYF. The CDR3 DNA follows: TGTGCCAGCAGTCCCTTAACTAGCGCCGGAGGCGAGCAGTATTTT.

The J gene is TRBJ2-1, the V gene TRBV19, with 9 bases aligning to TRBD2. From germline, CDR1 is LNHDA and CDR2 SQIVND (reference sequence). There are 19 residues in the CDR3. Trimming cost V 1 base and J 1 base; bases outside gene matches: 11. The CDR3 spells CASSIGLAGSLSSYNEQFF. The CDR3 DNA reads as TGTGCCAGTAGTATAGGGCTAGCGGGAAGCCTGAGTTCCTACAATGAGCAGTTCTTC.